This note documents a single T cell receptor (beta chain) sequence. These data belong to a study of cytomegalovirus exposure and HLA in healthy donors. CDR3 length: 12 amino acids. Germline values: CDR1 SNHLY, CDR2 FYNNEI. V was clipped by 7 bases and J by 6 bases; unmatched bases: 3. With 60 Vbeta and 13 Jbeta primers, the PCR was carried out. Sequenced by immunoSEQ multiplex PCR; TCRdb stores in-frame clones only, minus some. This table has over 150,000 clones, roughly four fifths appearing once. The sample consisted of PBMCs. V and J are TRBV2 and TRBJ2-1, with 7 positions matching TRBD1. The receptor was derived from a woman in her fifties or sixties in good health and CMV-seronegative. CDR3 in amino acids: CASKAGGNEQFF. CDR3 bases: TGTGCCAGCAAGGCAGGGGGCAATGAGCAGTTCTTC. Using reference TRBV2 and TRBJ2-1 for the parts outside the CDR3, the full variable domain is EPEVTQTPSHQVTQMGQEVILRCVPISNHLYFYWYRQILGQKVEFLVSFYNNEISEKSEIFDDQFSVERPDGSNFTLKIRSTKLEDSAMYFCASKAGGNEQFFGPGTRLTVL.